These T cell receptor beta chains were read from a single sample in a study of regulatory T cells in long-lasting Graves disease. TCRdb used MiXCR to reprocess the multiplex PCR reads, holding one entry per CDR3 protein. The table includes more than 450,000 distinct CDR3 sequences, around 13% detected once. The data also belong to a second study, concerning T cells in Graves' hyperthyroidism and ophthalmopathy.

This sample comprised peripheral blood mononuclear cells (PBMCs), obtained at new diagnosis, from a patient treated with antithyroid drugs. These receptors all stem from a young woman with Graves disease. CDR3s include the opening cysteine and the closing phenylalanine or tryptophan. A D gene is named only where the DNA matches it firmly. The size of a clone is reported for some rows only, either as once, few or many, or as a class for expanded clones.

len	abundance	v_gene	j_gene	d_gene	CDR3nt	CDR3aa
16	many	TRBV27	TRBJ2-6	TRBD1	TGTGCCAGCAGTGGGACAGGGGCCTCTGGGGCCAACGTCCTGACTTTC	CASSGTGASGANVLTF
15	many	TRBV25-1	TRBJ1-2	NA	TGTGCCAGCACCCGAGGTGGAGGGGAGTACTATGGCTACACCTTC	CASTRGGGEYYGYTF
15	many	TRBV12-3/TRBV12-4	TRBJ2-5	NA	TGTGCCAGCAGTTTAGCGCTCGGATATGCGGAGACCCAGTACTTC	CASSLALGYAETQYF
16	many	TRBV6-1	TRBJ2-7	NA	TGTGCCAGCAGTGCCGTAGGATGGTACAGTTCCTACGAGCAGTACTTC	CASSAVGWYSSYEQYF
15	NA	TRBV9	TRBJ2-4	TRBD2	TGTGCCAGCAGCGTAGAAGGGACTAGCGGGAGTATTCAGTACTTC	CASSVEGTSGSIQYF
15	many	TRBV9	TRBJ2-7	NA	TGTGCCAGCAGCGTAGGACAGGCCAGCTCCTACGAGCAGTACTTC	CASSVGQASSYEQYF
17	many	TRBV20-1	TRBJ2-1	TRBD2	TGCAGTGCTAGCGGACTAGCGGGAGGGCCTGTGGGAAATGAGCAGTTCTTC	CSASGLAGGPVGNEQFF
13	many	TRBV12-3/TRBV12-4	TRBJ2-1	NA	TGTGCCAGCACCGTCGGGGCCAACAATGAGCAGTTCTTC	CASTVGANNEQFF
14	many	TRBV5-5	TRBJ1-1	TRBD1	TGTGCCAGCAGCTTGATCCAGGGGGGCACTGAAGCTTTCTTT	CASSLIQGGTEAFF
13	many	TRBV7-9	TRBJ2-1	NA	TGTGCCAGCAGCTTTCCGATGGGTCATGAGCAGTTCTTC	CASSFPMGHEQFF
15	NA	TRBV7-3	TRBJ2-2	NA	TGTGCCAGCAGCAATCTGGTAGCGAACACCGGGGAGCTGTTTTTT	CASSNLVANTGELFF
14	many	TRBV3-1	TRBJ2-2	NA	TGTGCCAGCAGCCAAAACGCAAACACCGGGGAGCTGTTTTTT	CASSQNANTGELFF
14	many	TRBV3-1	TRBJ2-3	NA	TGTGCCAGCACCCATCGAAGTGGCGCAGATACGCAGTATTTT	CASTHRSGADTQYF
14	few	TRBV20-1	TRBJ2-3	TRBD2	TGCAGTTTGGGACTAGCGGGAACGGCAGATACGCAGTATTTT	CSLGLAGTADTQYF
15	NA	TRBV12-3/TRBV12-4	TRBJ2-7	NA	TGTGCCAGCAGTCTTTGGACAGTAAGCTCCTACGAGCAGTACTTC	CASSLWTVSSYEQYF
14	many	TRBV3-1	TRBJ2-2	TRBD2	TGTGCCAGCAGCCGAGGACTAGACACCGGGGAGCTGTTTTTT	CASSRGLDTGELFF
17	NA	TRBV5-6	TRBJ1-2	TRBD1	TGTGCCAGCAGCGTGGCGGGACAGGGGTACTTTTATTATGGCTACACCTTC	CASSVAGQGYFYYGYTF
14	NA	TRBV19	TRBJ1-1	NA	TGTGCCAGTAGGAGGGTAGGATGGAACACTGAAGCTTTCTTT	CASRRVGWNTEAFF
13	many	TRBV6-2/TRBV6-3	TRBJ2-7	NA	TGTGCCAGCAGTTACTCGGGGTACTACGAGCAGTACTTC	CASSYSGYYEQYF
17	many	TRBV7-2	TRBJ2-1	TRBD2	TGTGCCAGCAGCTTAGATCCAGCGGGAGGGGCCTACAATGAGCAGTTCTTC	CASSLDPAGGAYNEQFF
12	many	TRBV2	TRBJ2-2	NA	TGTGCCAGCGGGCCGGACACCGGGGAGCTGTTTTTT	CASGPDTGELFF
14	few	TRBV25-1	TRBJ2-1	NA	TGTGCCAGCAGTGTAGGAGGACCTCCCCATGAGCAGTTCTTC	CASSVGGPPHEQFF
11	many	TRBV10-3	TRBJ1-1	NA	TGTGCCATCAAAGGTGGGGCTGAAGCTTTCTTT	CAIKGGAEAFF
14	NA	TRBV6-9	TRBJ2-2	NA	TGTGCCAGCAGTTACGTGGACATCACCGGGGAGCTGTTTTTT	CASSYVDITGELFF
16	few	TRBV20-1	TRBJ2-1	TRBD2	TGCAGTGCTAGAGCACCACTAGCGGGGCAATACAATGAGCAGTTCTTC	CSARAPLAGQYNEQFF
14	many	TRBV2	TRBJ2-1	TRBD1	TGTGCCAGCAGCCGACAGGGGGCCTACAATGAGCAGTTCTTC	CASSRQGAYNEQFF
15	NA	TRBV9	TRBJ2-7	NA	TGTGCCAGCAGCGTAGGGAGGGACTTCTCCTACGAGCAGTACTTC	CASSVGRDFSYEQYF
15	many	TRBV11-1	TRBJ2-7	NA	TGTGCCAGCAGCCTCCGTCGGGGCCGGGCCTACGAGCAGTACTTC	CASSLRRGRAYEQYF
14	many	TRBV7-9	TRBJ2-1	NA	TGTGCCAGTTCCGCCAGGAGCTCCTACAATGAGCAGTTCTTC	CASSARSSYNEQFF
12	many	TRBV2	TRBJ1-5	NA	TGTGCCAGCAGTGAGGGGAAGCAGCCCCAGCATTTT	CASSEGKQPQHF
16	many	TRBV7-8	TRBJ1-1	NA	TGTGCCAGCAGCACCCGTTCGATGGACCTGAACACTGAAGCTTTCTTT	CASSTRSMDLNTEAFF
17	NA	TRBV7-8	TRBJ1-5	NA	TGTGCCAGCAGCTCTCAGGGAGTGGGGGGGAGCAATCAGCCCCAGCATTTT	CASSSQGVGGSNQPQHF
14	NA	TRBV24-1	TRBJ1-2	NA	TGTGCCACCAGTGAGCCAGGGAGGTCCTATGGCTACACCTTC	CATSEPGRSYGYTF
14	NA	TRBV10-3	TRBJ1-1	TRBD1	TGTGCCATCAGGGGGGGGACAGTTAACACTGAAGCTTTCTTT	CAIRGGTVNTEAFF
16	NA	TRBV15	TRBJ2-2	TRBD1	TGTGCCACCAGCAGAACCGGGACAGGGTTGTCCGGGGAGCTGTTTTTT	CATSRTGTGLSGELFF
13	many	TRBV20-1	TRBJ2-7	TRBD2	TGCAGTGCTAGGGTAGCGGGATTAGACGAGCAGTACTTC	CSARVAGLDEQYF
14	many	TRBV20-1	TRBJ2-5	NA	TGCAGTGCTACGCCGGTCCCTGGGGGGCAGGCCCAGTACTTC	CSATPVPGGQAQYF
17	many	TRBV28	TRBJ1-5	TRBD1	TGTGCCAGCAGTGCGTACAGGGACAGGCGAAGCAATCAGCCCCAGCATTTT	CASSAYRDRRSNQPQHF
13	many	TRBV27	TRBJ2-2	NA	TGTGCCAGCAGTTATAGGCATACCGGGGAGCTGTTTTTT	CASSYRHTGELFF
13	many	TRBV5-6	TRBJ1-2	NA	TGTGCCAGCAGCTTGGTTCGTGGCTATGGCTACACCTTC	CASSLVRGYGYTF
15	many	TRBV19	TRBJ2-2	NA	TGTGCCAGTAGTATAGATACGGGTCAAACCGGGGAGCTGTTTTTT	CASSIDTGQTGELFF
12	few	TRBV5-6	TRBJ2-4	NA	TGTGCCAGCAGCGGGACCGGGGGGCGTGAGTACTTC	CASSGTGGREYF
11	many	TRBV20-1	TRBJ2-7	NA	TGCAGTGCTGGGGGTATGCGCGAGCAGTACTTC	CSAGGMREQYF
17	few	TRBV4-2	TRBJ2-3	TRBD2	TGTGCCAGCAGCCAGGTAGCGGGAGGATCTAGCACAGATACGCAGTATTTT	CASSQVAGGSSTDTQYF
13	many	TRBV5-6	TRBJ1-2	NA	TGTGCCAGCAGCCTGACAGGTGTCGATGGCTACACCTTC	CASSLTGVDGYTF
16	many	TRBV19	TRBJ2-4	TRBD2	TGTGCCAGTACCAAGGGAGGGGTGGTAGCCAAAAACATTCAGTACTTC	CASTKGGVVAKNIQYF
16	many	TRBV10-3	TRBJ2-3	TRBD2	TGTGCCATCAGTGAGGATAGCGGGTGGGGCACAGATACGCAGTATTTT	CAISEDSGWGTDTQYF
15	few	TRBV7-2	TRBJ1-4	NA	TGTGCCAGCAGCCCGCAGGGGTTGACTAATGAAAAACTGTTTTTT	CASSPQGLTNEKLFF
12	few	TRBV5-6	TRBJ1-1	NA	TGTGCCAGCTCAATGGGATCCCTGGCGGCTTTCTTT	CASSMGSLAAFF
15	many	TRBV19	TRBJ1-1	TRBD1	TGTGCCAGTAGTTGGACAACCGCAGGGGGCACTGAAGCTTTCTTT	CASSWTTAGGTEAFF
17	many	TRBV6-1	TRBJ2-3	TRBD2	TGTGCCAGCAGGACGGGACTAGCGGGAGGATTCACAGATACGCAGTATTTT	CASRTGLAGGFTDTQYF
16	many	TRBV4-3	TRBJ2-5	TRBD1	TGCGCCAGCAGCCAAGTACTGGGCAGGGGGCTGGAGACCCAGTACTTC	CASSQVLGRGLETQYF
18	many	TRBV11-2	TRBJ2-7	TRBD2	TGTGCCAGCAGCGGCGGGCTAGCGGGTAAAAGAAGCCCCTACGAGCAGTACTTC	CASSGGLAGKRSPYEQYF
15	many	TRBV28	TRBJ1-1	NA	TGTGCCAGCAGGGCTTACGGGTCCCTAGGGGCTGAAGCTTTCTTT	CASRAYGSLGAEAFF
10	many	TRBV28	TRBJ2-7	NA	TGTGCCAGCTGGGGAAGGGAGCAGTACTTC	CASWGREQYF